A single sample gave rise to the 28 T cell receptor beta chains below, sequenced in a study of control samples from healthy donors and cancer patients. TCRdb's table, derived via immunoSEQ multiplex PCR, lists solely in-frame clones and lacks some. The top ten hold 5% to 6.5% of the sample, which has about 150,000 clones, 90% to 95% seen once. The specimen sequenced was blood. The receptors stem from a man aged 40-55 years in good health.

CDR3: CASSPIQRNTGELFF. CDR3 bases: TGTGCCAGCAGTCCTATCCAGAGAAATACCGGGGAGCTGTTTTTT. The chain has TRBV28 and TRBJ2-2; D is uncertain. CDR3 length: 15 amino acids. CDR1 is MDHEN, CDR2 SYDVKM, per germline. V dropped 5 bases and J dropped 5 bases, with 15 bases sitting between them.

The gene calls are TRBV7-5 and TRBJ1-5. TRBV7-5 is flagged as a pseudogene. The CDR3 runs 17 residues. CDR3 amino acids: CVRSLGLGRDSNQPQHF. In DNA form, the CDR3 reads TGTGTCAGAAGCTTAGGGTTGGGGAGGGATAGCAATCAGCCCCAGCATTTT.

This chain joins TRBV18 and TRBJ1-5; TRBD1 matches at 7 bases. The CDR3 length is 13 residues. V lost 2 bases, J lost 8 bases, and 3 bases stayed unmatched. Germline CDR1 and CDR2: KGHSH and LQKENI. Written as DNA, the CDR3 is TGTGCCAGCTCACCAGGGCAGGGGGAGCCCCAGCATTTT. This translates into CASSPGQGEPQHF.

The rearrangement joins TRBV7-9 to TRBJ2-1, with D maybe TRBD2 (6 bases). The germline gives CDR1 SEHNR, CDR2 FQNEAQ (reference sequence). The CDR3 runs 15 residues. The germline V and J ends were trimmed by 5 bases and 0 bases, with 11 bases remaining between them. The CDR3 loop is CASSGDSSSYNEQFF. DNA for the CDR3: TGTGCCAGCAGCGGGGACTCCAGCTCCTACAATGAGCAGTTCTTC. The whole variable domain, remainder taken from reference TRBV7-9 and TRBJ2-1, is DTGVSQNPRHKITKRGQNVTFRCDPISEHNRLYWYRQTLGQGPEFLTYFQNEAQLEKSRLLSDRFSAERPKGSFSTLEIQRTEQGDSAMYLCASSGDSSSYNEQFFGPGTRLTVL.

The chain has TRBV5-4 and TRBJ1-1; D gene uncertain. The CDR3 loop spans 15 amino acids. The germline V gene has CDR1 SGHNT and CDR2 YYREEE (reference sequence). The V and J ends lost 7 bases and 1 base respectively, with 17 bases between them. The CDR3 DNA sequence: TGTGCCAGCCTCCCTTATACCGACCCGAACACTGAAGCTTTCTTT. Translation gives CASLPYTDPNTEAFF. Based on the CDR3 plus reference TRBV5-4 and TRBJ1-1, the full variable domain is ETGVTQSPTHLIKTRGQQVTLRCSSQSGHNTVSWYQQALGQGPQFIFQYYREEENGRGNFPPRFSGLQFPNYSSELNVNALELDDSALYLCASLPYTDPNTEAFFGQGTRLTVV.

V and J are TRBV6-1 and TRBJ2-3; no firm D call. The CDR3 consists of 15 residues. The germline CDR1 and CDR2 sequences are MNHNS and SASEGT. V shed 2 bases and J shed 0 bases, with 9 bases lying between them. The CDR3 nucleotides are TGTGCCAGCAGTGAACCGGATCTTAGCACAGATACGCAGTATTTT. This codes for CASSEPDLSTDTQYF.

The chain employs TRBV3-1 (or the pseudogene TRBV3-2) and TRBJ1-2, with 7 bases matching TRBD1. The CDR3 spans 14 residues. Germline V gives CDR1 LGHDT, CDR2 YNNKEL (reference sequence). V dropped 3 bases and J dropped 4; count of bases not matched to a gene: 5. The CDR3 spells CASSHTGEVYGYTF. As DNA, the CDR3 is TGTGCCAGCAGCCACACAGGGGAGGTCTATGGCTACACCTTC.

The CDR3 region is CASSYSDRGDTEAFF. The CDR3 DNA reads TGTGCCAGCAGTTACTCGGACAGGGGGGACACTGAAGCTTTCTTT. The chain combines TRBV6-5 with TRBJ1-1; 10 bases fit TRBD1. Germline assignment: CDR1 MNHEY and CDR2 SVGAGI. This CDR3 has 15 amino acids. Germline trimming cut 0 bases from V and 3 bases from J; bases unmatched to any gene: 1.

The chain links TRBV29-1 to TRBJ1-4, with D possibly matching TRBD1 (5 bases). With 4 bases removed from V and 8 bases from J, the gap between germline ends came to 17 bases. CDR1 is SQVTM and CDR2 is ANQGSEA in the germline V gene. The CDR3 loop spans 14 amino acids. The CDR3 reads CSVGGAGMGEKLFF. DNA of the CDR3: TGCAGCGTTGGGGGCGCGGGGATGGGGGAAAAACTGTTTTTT.

The gene calls are TRBV6-1 and TRBJ1-1; no reliable D call. With 3 bases removed from V and 5 bases from J, the gap between germline ends came to 16 bases. The CDR3 has 15 residues. Germline V gene data show CDR1 as MNHNS and CDR2 as SASEGT. The CDR3 DNA reads TGTGCCAGCAGTGAGCCCCGGGCTCCCAAGACTGAAGCTTTCTTT. Encoded protein: CASSEPRAPKTEAFF.

The CDR3 DNA sequence: TGTGCCAGCAGCGGCGACAGTGAAAAACTGTTTTTT. Its translation: CASSGDSEKLFF. This chain links TRBV7-9 with TRBJ1-4, with TRBD1 as a possible D gene (5 bases). The CDR3 is 12 residues long. Trimming left V 5 bases short and J 7 bases short, with 8 bases between. Per germline, CDR1 SEHNR and CDR2 FQNEAQ (reference sequence).

V is TRBV6-5 and J is TRBJ1-5; D is uncertain. This CDR3 region has 15 residues. Germline CDR1 is MNHEY and CDR2 is SVGAGI. Trimming pared 5 bases from V and 6 bases from J, leaving 17 bases between. The CDR3 loop is CASSRAASESQPQHF. Written as DNA, the CDR3 is TGTGCCAGCAGTAGGGCCGCGTCTGAATCTCAGCCCCAGCATTTT.

The chain uses TRBV7-9 and TRBJ2-3; possibly TRBD2 for D (6 bases). Germline-derived CDR1 and CDR2 are SEHNR and FQNEAQ (reference sequence). The V end lost 4 bases, the J end lost 0 bases, and 14 bases lay between the germline ends. The CDR3 has 16 amino acids. The CDR3 nucleotides are TGTGCCAGCAGCTATACTAGCTCCACTAGCACAGATACGCAGTATTTT. Amino acids: CASSYTSSTSTDTQYF.

The chain is built from TRBV29-1 and TRBJ1-2; 10 nucleotides align to TRBD1. J lost 6 bases, V lost 0 bases, and 4 bases had no gene match. From germline, CDR1 is SQVTM and CDR2 ANQGSEA. The CDR3 is 14 residues long. The CDR3 DNA follows: TGCAGCGTTGAAGAAGGACAGGGGGAAAATGGCTACACCTTC. Translation gives CSVEEGQGENGYTF.

The chain joins TRBV11-3 to TRBJ1-1; a possible D gene is TRBD1 (5 bases). Germline V gene sequence: CDR1 SGHNT, CDR2 YENEEA. The CDR3 runs to 15 residues. Between the trimmed V and J ends, which lost 2 bases and 1 base, there was a span of 11 bases. The CDR3 DNA sequence: TGTGCCAGCAGCTTATTACCCCAGGGGAACACTGAAGCTTTCTTT. Residues: CASSLLPQGNTEAFF.

V is TRBV3-1 (or the pseudogene TRBV3-2) and J is TRBJ1-4, with no clear D. Looked up from germline, CDR1 is LGHDT and CDR2 is YNNKEL (reference sequence). Trimming removed 1 base at V and 8 bases at J, with 14 bases between. This CDR3 is built from 15 residues. CDR3 loop: CASSQALRDREKLFF. In DNA form, the CDR3 reads TGTGCCAGCAGCCAAGCCCTTCGGGATCGCGAAAAACTGTTTTTT.

V and J are TRBV7-8 and TRBJ1-6, with D uncertain. Deletions cut 5 bases from V and 3 bases from J, with 17 bases between. The CDR3 length is 17 residues. CDR1 and CDR2 (germline): SGHVS, FQNEAQ. For the CDR3, the DNA is TGTGCCAGCAGCCCTGGAGGGCAGAGCCTCTATAATTCACCCCTCCACTTT. It yields the protein CASSPGGQSLYNSPLHF. Variable domain in full (rest from reference TRBV7-8 and TRBJ1-6): GAGVSQSPRYKVAKRGQDVALRCDPISGHVSLFWYQQALGQGPEFLTYFQNEAQLDKSGLPSDRFFAERPEGSVSTLKIQRTQQEDSAVYLCASSPGGQSLYNSPLHFGNGTRLTVT.

The chain couples TRBV5-6 to TRBJ1-1; possible D gene TRBD1, 5 bases. Looked up from germline, CDR1 is SGHDT and CDR2 is YYEEEE. The CDR3 is made up of 14 amino acids. Trimming cost V 3 bases and J 1 base, with 10 bases left between them. CDR3 residues: CASSSSGTNTEAFF. The CDR3 DNA sequence: TGTGCCAGCAGCTCCTCGGGGACGAACACTGAAGCTTTCTTT.

J is TRBJ2-1 and V is TRBV6-5, with 14 positions matching TRBD2. This CDR3 has 16 residues. The V segment lost 0 bases and the J segment 10 bases; nucleotides outside the gene matches: 5. Per the germline V gene, CDR1 is MNHEY and CDR2 is SVGAGI. CDR3: CASSYSTSGGAGEQFF. For the CDR3, the DNA is TGTGCCAGCAGTTACTCGACTAGCGGGGGGGCAGGCGAGCAGTTCTTC.

J is TRBJ1-2 and V is TRBV2, with 7 bases identical to TRBD1. This CDR3 region has 15 residues. V lost 5 bases, J lost 7 bases, and 13 bases stayed unmatched. The germline CDR1 and CDR2 sequences are SNHLY and FYNNEI. This CDR3 is CASSQKTDRRSGYTF. The DNA for the CDR3 is TGTGCCAGCAGTCAAAAGACGGACAGGAGGAGTGGCTACACCTTC.

The J gene is TRBJ2-1, the V gene TRBV27; 8 nucleotides match TRBD1. V shed 2 bases and J 9 bases; nucleotides not matched to a gene: 3. The CDR3 contains 13 residues. Germline CDR1 and CDR2: MNHEY and SMNVEV (reference sequence). The CDR3 sequence: CASSLNRGTEQFF. CDR3 nucleotides: TGTGCCAGCAGTTTAAACAGGGGGACTGAGCAGTTCTTC.

This clone showed up just once. The V and J genes are TRBV4-1 and TRBJ1-5; no clear D. Trimming took off 0 bases at V and 4 bases at J, with 4 bases between the two ends. Germline V CDR1 and CDR2: MGHRA, YSYEKL. The length of the CDR3 is 13 residues. The CDR3 sequence: CASSQDGNQPQHF. CDR3 coding DNA: TGCGCCAGCAGCCAAGATGGAAATCAGCCCCAGCATTTT.

J is TRBJ1-1 and V is TRBV5-8; 7 bases fit TRBD1. This CDR3 has 14 residues. Germline values: CDR1 SGHTS, CDR2 YDEGEE. J gave up 6 bases and V 5 bases, and 10 bases lay outside the gene matches. The chain's CDR3 is CASRSDRVGAEAFF. The CDR3 DNA sequence: TGTGCCAGCAGATCAGACAGGGTGGGCGCTGAAGCTTTCTTT.

To note about this clone: One end of the junction is discordant with germline, which a read error may explain. The chain uses TRBV5-4 and TRBJ2-7; 7 bases line up with TRBD2. Germline CDR1 and CDR2: SGHNT and YYREEE (reference sequence). The CDR3 is 13 amino acids. CDR3 nucleotide sequence: TGTGCCAGCAGCTTGGGACTTTGGGGAGGGCTCATCTTC. Its translation: CASSLGLWGGLIF.

The V and J genes are TRBV7-6 and TRBJ1-1, with D unresolved. This CDR3 is built from 14 residues. Trimming pared 0 bases from V and 2 bases from J, leaving 7 bases between. In germline, CDR1 is SGHVS, CDR2 FNYEAQ. This CDR3 reads CASSLAGANTEAFF. The CDR3 DNA reads TGTGCCAGCAGCTTAGCCGGAGCTAACACTGAAGCTTTCTTT.

This clone was seen just once. The chain joins TRBV6-5 to TRBJ2-5; D might be TRBD1 or TRBD2, each matching 5 bases. CDR1 is MNHEY, CDR2 SVGAGI, per germline. V lost 10 bases to trimming and J lost 7 bases, with 13 bases between them. The CDR3 has 11 residues. The CDR3 DNA reads as TGTGCCACCGACGGGACCTCGACCCAGTACTTC. As protein: CATDGTSTQYF.

The rearrangement joins TRBV19 to TRBJ1-1; 9 bases fit TRBD1. Germline V gene data show CDR1 as LNHDA and CDR2 as SQIVND (reference sequence). J gave up 1 base and V 5 bases, and 11 bases lay outside the gene matches. The CDR3 runs 17 residues. CDR3 loop: CASSLSPGQGWNTEAFF. The CDR3 DNA reads TGTGCCAGTAGTTTATCGCCGGGACAGGGATGGAACACTGAAGCTTTCTTT.

This rearrangement joins TRBV1 to TRBJ1-5; TRBD1 is the table's D call, not checked against the DNA. TRBV1 represents a pseudogene. This CDR3 contains 17 residues. CDR3 nucleotide sequence: TGCACCAGCAGCCGCGCAGGGGAGTTCGCAACTGATCAGCCCCAGCATTTT. Its protein is CTSSRAGEFATDQPQHF.